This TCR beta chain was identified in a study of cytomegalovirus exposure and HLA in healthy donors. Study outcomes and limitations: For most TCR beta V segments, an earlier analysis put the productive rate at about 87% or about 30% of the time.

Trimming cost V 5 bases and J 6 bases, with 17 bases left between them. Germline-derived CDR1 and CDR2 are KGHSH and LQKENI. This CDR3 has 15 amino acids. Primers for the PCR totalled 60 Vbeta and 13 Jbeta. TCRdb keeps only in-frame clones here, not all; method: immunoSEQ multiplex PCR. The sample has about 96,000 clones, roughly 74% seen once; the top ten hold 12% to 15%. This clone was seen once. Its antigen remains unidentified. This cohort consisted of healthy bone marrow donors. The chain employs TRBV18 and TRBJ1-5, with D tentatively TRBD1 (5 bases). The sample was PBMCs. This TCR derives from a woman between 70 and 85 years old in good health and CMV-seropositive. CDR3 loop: CASSAGRGGSQPQHF. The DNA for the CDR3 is TGTGCCAGCTCAGCTGGAAGGGGTGGCAGTCAGCCCCAGCATTTT. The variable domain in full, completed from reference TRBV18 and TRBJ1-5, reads NAGVMQNPRHLVRRRGQEARLRCSPMKGHSHVYWYRQLPEEGLKFMVYLQKENIIDESGMPKERFSAEFPKEGPSILRIQQVVRGDSAAYFCASSAGRGGSQPQHFGDGTRLSIL.